What follows describes a single TCR beta chain. The specificity of this receptor is unknown. The sample holds no much larger clone one base away, and base qualities are not on file. This record belongs to a study of cytomegalovirus exposure and HLA in healthy donors (dated by TCRdb to between 2016 and 2019). For context, the study as a whole: A later analysis indicated that the 130 or so validation repertoires were generated on the platform also employed for the roughly 650 repertoires of the first cohort. The aim of the study was to test whether cataloging public T cell receptors could identify signatures of past pathogen exposure. A separate validation cohort of 90 to 150 different subjects was used in addition to the approximately 670-subject first cohort. The study combined high-throughput TCR immunosequencing, statistical association of individual TCRs with disease status, and machine learning to predict cytomegalovirus infection status.

Measured from the cysteine to the phenylalanine, the CDR3 is 15 residues long. Only the CDR3 portion is preserved as DNA: 45 bases, with reading frame beginning at the first base. CDR1 and CDR2 were assigned from the germline V gene as SNHLY and FYNNEI. V loses 4 bases at its end and J loses 3 bases; junction bases beyond the gene matches: 6. Libraries were built with the immunoSEQ multiplex PCR assay. The paper's data handling went like this. A statistical classification framework was developed to diagnose cytomegalovirus status using the catalog of TCR beta chain sequences. TCRdb limited this immuneACCESS table to in-frame rearrangements with V and J called. A share of clones is missing; checked studies link under half to unresolved V genes, and the rest is unexplained. D and trimming come from the DNA, and the V and J calls and clone size come from that table. The sample table records 280,000 or so clones; 70% to 90% of these occur just once. The ten largest make up around 0.92% of the sample.

Separate from the roughly 700-subject first cohort, the validation cohort of some 130 subjects was the group to which the donors belonged. Here is what the overall study found, with its caveats: While some public TCRs were present in many individuals, most TCR sequences turned up only very rarely across donors. Of the cluster scores, around 95% were above 0 in a later analysis, which found that TCRs clustered in the first cohort also tended to co-occur in the approximately 130 validation repertoires. The validation cohort had no HLA typing available for a later analysis, so co-occurrence within that cohort was assessed over all 120 repertoires. Three of the identified cytomegalovirus-associated TCR beta chains were confirmed in vitro to be specific for cytomegalovirus antigens. A total of fewer than 200 TCR beta chains were listed by the study as associated with cytomegalovirus. The authors suggested that the approach could potentially be generalized to other disease states and immunological phenotypes. The classifier was reported to diagnose cytomegalovirus status with high specificity and sensitivity in both the original cohort and the validation cohort.

Sequenced sample: PBMCs. The V and J segments used are TRBV2 and TRBJ1-2, and 9 junction bases match TRBD1. The TCR comes from a woman aged 18-29 years in good health and CMV-seronegative. The CDR3 region: CASSADRGQHYGYTF. The nucleotide sequence is given as TGTGCCAGCAGTGCGGACAGGGGTCAACACTATGGCTACACCTTC.